The clone carrying this T cell receptor (beta chain) was seen a single time. V lost 4 bases, J lost 5 bases, and 11 bases stayed unmatched. The germline CDR1 and CDR2 sequences are MNHEY and SVGAGI. The CDR3 covers 16 residues. As handled by the study authors: Quantification of nucleated cells was approximated via reference gene primer amplification. The protocol was immunoSEQ multiplex PCR, while the TCRdb copy is restricted to in-frame clones and leaves out a portion. V and J calls and clone size are copied from that table; D and trimming were computed from the DNA. The sample has around 270,000 clones, roughly 84% seen once. These data come from a study of blood T cell repertoires in COVID-19. Whole-study context: Material from acute and convalescent COVID-19 was sourced from the United States, Italy and Spain. The analysed material was cDNA or gDNA that came from T cells, B-cell-depleted T cells, or PBMCs.

This sequence joins TRBV6-5 and TRBJ2-3; 8 bases match TRBD2. The sequence was obtained from a middle-aged woman who had recovered from COVID-19. The source material was peripheral blood. The CDR3 DNA is TGTGCCAGCAGTTCCGCTAGGCGGGGGGCCCAAGATACGCAGTATTTT. Residues: CASSSARRGAQDTQYF.